This T cell receptor beta chain was sequenced during a study of CD8 T cells in ankylosing spondylitis. One entry per CDR3 protein, called by TCRdb with MiXCR from the 5' RACE reads. This sample has about 270,000 distinct CDR3 sequences, with roughly a third found just once. Worth noting for this clonotype: What it binds is unknown.

V shed 8 bases and J shed 1 base, with 11 bases lying between them. There are 13 residues in the CDR3. CDR1 is SEHNR and CDR2 is FQNEAQ in the germline V gene (reference sequence). Whole-study results and caveats: Characteristic of ankylosing spondylitis blood, it appeared, was a TCR beta motif comprising fewer than 10 highly homologous variants. Disease-linked clones bore a CD8+ phenotype, appearing relatively rarely in peripheral blood. Reports say disease-linked clones showed up significantly more in matched ankylosing spondylitis synovial fluid. Previously reported in reactive arthritis synovial fluid and blood were some of the motif variants.

The sample was blood, either unsorted or a sorted T cell fraction (not recorded which). This clonotype was sampled from a male donor with ankylosing spondylitis or in good health (not recorded which). This chain links TRBV7-9 with TRBJ1-1; D is possibly TRBD1 (6 bases). CDR3: CASVTGANTEAFF. In nucleotides, the CDR3 is TGTGCCAGCGTTACGGGGGCGAACACTGAAGCTTTCTTT.